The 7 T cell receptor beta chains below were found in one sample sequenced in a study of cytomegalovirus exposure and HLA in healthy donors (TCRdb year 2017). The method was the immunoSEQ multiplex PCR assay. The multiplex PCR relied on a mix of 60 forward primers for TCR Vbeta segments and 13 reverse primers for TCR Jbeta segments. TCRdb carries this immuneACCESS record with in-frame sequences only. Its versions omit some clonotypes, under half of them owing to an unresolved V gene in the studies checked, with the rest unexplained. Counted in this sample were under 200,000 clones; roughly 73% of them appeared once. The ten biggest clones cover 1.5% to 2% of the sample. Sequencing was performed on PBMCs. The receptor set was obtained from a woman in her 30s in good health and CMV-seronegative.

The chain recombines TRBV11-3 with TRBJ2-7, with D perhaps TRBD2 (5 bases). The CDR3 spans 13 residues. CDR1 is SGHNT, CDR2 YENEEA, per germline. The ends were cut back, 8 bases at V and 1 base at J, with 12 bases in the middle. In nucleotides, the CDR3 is TGTGCCAGCGGTCTAACGGGATCCTACGAGCAGTACTTC. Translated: CASGLTGSYEQYF. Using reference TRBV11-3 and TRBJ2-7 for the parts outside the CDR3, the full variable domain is EAGVVQSPRYKIIEKKQPVAFWCNPISGHNTLYWYLQNLGQGPELLIRYENEEAVDDSQLPKDRFSAERLKGVDSTLKIQPAELGDSAVYLCASGLTGSYEQYFGPGTRLTVT.

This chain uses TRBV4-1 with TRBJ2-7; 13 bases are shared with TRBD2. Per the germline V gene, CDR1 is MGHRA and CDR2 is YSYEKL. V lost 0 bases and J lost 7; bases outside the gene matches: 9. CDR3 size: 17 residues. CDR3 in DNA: TGCGCCAGCAGCCAAGAAGGACTAGCGGGGGCTACTTGGGAGCAGTACTTC. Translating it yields CASSQEGLAGATWEQYF.

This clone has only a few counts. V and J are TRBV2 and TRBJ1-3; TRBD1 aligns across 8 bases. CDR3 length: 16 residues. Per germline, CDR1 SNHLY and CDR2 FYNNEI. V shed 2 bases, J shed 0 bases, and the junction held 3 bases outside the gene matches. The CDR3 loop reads CASSERTGISGNTIYF. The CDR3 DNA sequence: TGTGCCAGCAGTGAAAGGACAGGGATCTCTGGAAACACCATATATTTT. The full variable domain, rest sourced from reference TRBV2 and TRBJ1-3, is EPEVTQTPSHQVTQMGQEVILRCVPISNHLYFYWYRQILGQKVEFLVSFYNNEISEKSEIFDDQFSVERPDGSNFTLKIRSTKLEDSAMYFCASSERTGISGNTIYFGEGSWLTVV.

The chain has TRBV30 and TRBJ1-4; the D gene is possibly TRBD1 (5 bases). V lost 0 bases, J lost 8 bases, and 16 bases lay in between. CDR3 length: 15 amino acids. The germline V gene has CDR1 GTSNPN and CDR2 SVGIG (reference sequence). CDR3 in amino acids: CAWSVPWTSGEKLFF. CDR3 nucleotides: TGTGCCTGGAGTGTACCGTGGACATCTGGCGAAAAACTGTTTTTT.

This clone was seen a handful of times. The CDR3 nucleotides are TGTGCCAGCAGCCCGGGACTACCACATTCCTACGAGCAGTACTTC. This gives the protein CASSPGLPHSYEQYF. This sequence joins TRBV11-3 and TRBJ2-7, with 7 positions matching TRBD2. CDR3 length equals 15 residues. V was pared by 5 bases and J by 1 base, with 8 bases of the junction left unmatched. Germline values: CDR1 SGHNT, CDR2 YENEEA.

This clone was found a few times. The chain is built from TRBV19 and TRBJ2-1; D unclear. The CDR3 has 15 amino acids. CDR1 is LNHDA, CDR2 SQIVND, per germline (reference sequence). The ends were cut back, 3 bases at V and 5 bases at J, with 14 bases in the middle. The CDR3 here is CASSMGPQIHNEQFF. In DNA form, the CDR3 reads TGTGCCAGTAGTATGGGCCCCCAAATTCACAATGAGCAGTTCTTC. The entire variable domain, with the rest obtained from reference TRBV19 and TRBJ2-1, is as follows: DGGITQSPKYLFRKEGQNVTLSCEQNLNHDAMYWYRQDPGQGLRLIYYSQIVNDFQKGDIAEGYSVSREKKESFPLTVTSAQKNPTAFYLCASSMGPQIHNEQFFGPGTRLTVL.

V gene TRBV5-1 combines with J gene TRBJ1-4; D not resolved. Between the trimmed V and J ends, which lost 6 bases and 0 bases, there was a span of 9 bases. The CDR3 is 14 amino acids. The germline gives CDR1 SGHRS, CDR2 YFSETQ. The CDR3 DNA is TGCGCCAGCACCCCGGACTCAACTAATGAAAAACTGTTTTTT. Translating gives CASTPDSTNEKLFF.